Following are 4 T cell receptor beta chains from one sample sequenced in a study of identical twins. TCRdb reanalysed the 5' RACE reads using MiXCR and keeps one entry per CDR3 protein. Seen here are 690,000 or so distinct CDR3 sequences, 8.6% observed once, and the top ten hold 0.75% to 1%. These data were also reused for a study on yellow fever vaccine responses in identical twins.

The sequenced sample consisted of PBMCs. Source of these receptors: a young woman in good health.

This clonotype was observed a few times. The chain carries TRBV28 and TRBJ2-2, with 8 bases lining up with TRBD2. The CDR3 runs to 13 residues. J was trimmed by 4 bases and V by 11 bases; bases with no gene match: 6. Germline CDR1 MDHEN, CDR2 SYDVKM. This CDR3 reads CAPGGAPTGELFF. The CDR3 DNA follows: TGTGCCCCGGGGGGGGCGCCCACCGGGGAGCTGTTTTTT.

This clonotype was seen many times. V usage is TRBV29-1 and J usage is TRBJ2-5; 7 nucleotides align to TRBD2. Germline lookup yields CDR1 SQVTM and CDR2 ANQGSEA. The CDR3 is 14 residues long. With 6 bases clipped from V and 1 base from J, the junction kept 8 bases outside the gene matches. The CDR3 DNA sequence: TGCAGCGTGGGCGGGGGTAAAACCCAAGAGACCCAGTACTTC. Protein sequence: CSVGGGKTQETQYF. The complete variable domain, with remaining parts taken from reference TRBV29-1 and TRBJ2-5, reads SAVISQKPSRDICQRGTSLTIQCQVDSQVTMMFWYRQQPGQSLTLIATANQGSEATYESGFVIDKFPISRPNLTFSTLTVSNMSPEDSSIYLCSVGGGKTQETQYFGPGTRLLVL.

This clonotype was seen more than once but under ten times. The V and J genes are TRBV24-1 and TRBJ2-1, with D tentatively TRBD1 or TRBD2 (6 bases each). With 9 bases removed from V and 6 bases from J, the gap between germline ends came to 26 bases. Germline assignment: CDR1 KGHDR and CDR2 SFDVKD. The CDR3 totals 17 residues. CDR3 in DNA: TGTGCCACCGCGGAGGGTGTTAAGGGGGGTCGGTTCAATGAGCAGTTCTTC. Translating gives CATAEGVKGGRFNEQFF.

The rearrangement links TRBV30 to TRBJ2-3; unclear D gene. With 4 bases removed from V and 5 bases from J, the gap between germline ends came to 7 bases. Germline V CDR1 and CDR2: GTSNPN, SVGIG (reference sequence). This CDR3 has 11 residues. In DNA, the CDR3 is TGTGCCTGGACCCGGGTAGATACGCAGTATTTT. Its protein is CAWTRVDTQYF. Using reference TRBV30 and TRBJ2-3 for the parts outside the CDR3, the full variable domain is SQTIHQWPATLVQPVGSPLSLECTVEGTSNPNLYWYRQAAGRGLQLLFYSVGIGQISSEVPQNLSASRPQDRQFILSSKKLLLSDSGFYLCAWTRVDTQYFGPGTRLTVL.